The clone carrying this TCR beta chain was seen only a few times. These data originate in a study of blood T cell repertoires in COVID-19. Generated by immunoSEQ multiplex PCR, the TCRdb table keeps only in-frame clones and is missing some. The sample lists around 100,000 clones, approximately 81% occurring once. With V trimmed by 0 bases and J by 10 bases, 6 bases remained unmatched. The germline CDR1 and CDR2 sequences are MNHNS and SASEGT. The CDR3 totals 13 residues. This TCR was recovered from a human donor in a cohort sampled during active COVID-19. Sequenced: peripheral blood. The V call is TRBV6-1, the J call TRBJ2-7; 7 bases are shared with TRBD1. CDR3 nucleotides: TGTGCCAGCAGTGAAGCTCCCCGGACAGGTCAGTACTTC. Its translation is CASSEAPRTGQYF.